The next 23 T cell receptor beta chains were all read from a single sample in a study of blood T cells in healthy people across ages. Then a second PCR, running roughly 7 to 11 cycles, was carried out with a sample-barcoded 5' primer and a J-beta primer mix. TCRdb fed the 5' RACE reads into MiXCR, producing one record per CDR3 protein. The sample holds around 900,000 distinct CDR3 sequences, under 30% seen once. Sequenced material: blood. All receptors come from a woman of 80 years or more in good health.

As for this clonotype: Being one base from a much bigger clone, this may be a read error. The chain recombines TRBV4-1 with TRBJ2-5; D is perhaps TRBD2 (5 bases). V lost 4 bases, J lost 3 bases, and 24 bases lay in between. The CDR3 sequence is 18 residues long. Per germline, CDR1 MGHRA and CDR2 YSYEKL. This CDR3 reads CASSRTVATQMYKETQYF. CDR3 DNA: TGCGCCAGCAGCCGAACTGTAGCGACTCAGATGTACAAAGAGACCCAGTACTTC.

This clonotype appeared a few times. This may come from a read error, since a much larger clone is one base off. This sequence joins TRBV7-9 and TRBJ2-1; D gene unclear. The tail of the sequence fits TRBJ2-7 better, so the J call may be wrong. In germline, CDR1 is SEHNR, CDR2 FQNEAQ (reference sequence). CDR3 length: 15 residues. Written as DNA, the CDR3 is TGTGCCAGCATCGCGGACCTAAGCTCCTACAATGAGCAGTACTTC. It translates to CASIADLSSYNEQYF.

This clonotype was recorded a few times. CDR3 residues: CASSPYQGNTEAFF. The CDR3 DNA follows: TGTGCCAGCAGCCCATACCAGGGGAACACTGAAGCTTTCTTT. V usage is TRBV3-1 and J usage is TRBJ1-1; D is possibly TRBD1 (5 bases). This CDR3 contains 14 residues. The germline gives CDR1 LGHDT, CDR2 YNNKEL (reference sequence). Trimming took off 4 bases at V and 1 base at J, with 10 bases between the two ends.

A few counts support this clonotype. The CDR3 sequence is CASSLSQAVRNTEAFF. In DNA, the CDR3 is TGCGCCAGCAGCTTGTCACAGGCAGTACGGAACACTGAAGCTTTCTTT. The chain is built from TRBV5-1 and TRBJ1-1, with D tentatively TRBD1 (5 bases). The CDR3 is 16 residues long. V gave up 1 base and J gave up 1 base, with 14 bases separating them. Germline loops: CDR1 SGHRS, CDR2 YFSETQ.

This clonotype was picked up a small number of times. The chain has TRBV30 and TRBJ1-2; no definite D call. The CDR3 covers 14 residues. The V end lost 0 bases, the J end lost 0 bases, and 8 bases lay between the germline ends. Germline loops: CDR1 GTSNPN, CDR2 SVGIG (reference sequence). The chain's CDR3 is CAWSVMNANYGYTF. In DNA, the CDR3 is TGTGCCTGGAGTGTAATGAATGCTAACTATGGCTACACCTTC.

The chain carries TRBV7-9 and TRBJ2-1; 13 bases are shared with TRBD2. The V gene end was trimmed by 4 bases and the J gene end by 7 bases; junction bases not matched to a gene: 7. CDR3 length equals 16 residues. Germline V lookup: CDR1 SEHNR, CDR2 FQNEAQ (reference sequence). Here the CDR3 DNA reads TGTGCCAGCAGCTCGCCACTAGCGGGGGGGCCAAATGAGCAGTTCTTC. As protein: CASSSPLAGGPNEQFF.

This clonotype was seen only a few times. The V and J genes are TRBV20-1 and TRBJ2-3; weak D call: TRBD1 (7 bases). Looked up from germline, CDR1 is DFQATT and CDR2 is SNEGSKA (reference sequence). The CDR3 contains 16 residues. V lost 6 bases, J lost 2 bases, and 21 bases lay in between. Here the CDR3 DNA reads TGCAGTGCCTCAGCGGGCTGGACAGGCGTCACAGATACGCAGTATTTT. Protein sequence: CSASAGWTGVTDTQYF.

This clonotype showed up just a few times. A much larger clone lies one base from this, so it may be a read error. V is TRBV7-9 and J is TRBJ2-7, with a weak D call TRBD1 (6 bases). Germline-derived CDR1 and CDR2 are SEHNR and FQNEAQ (reference sequence). There are 12 residues in the CDR3. CDR3 residues: CSSSLDRSDQYF. In nucleotides, the CDR3 is TGTTCCAGCAGCTTAGACAGGTCCGATCAGTACTTC.

Only a few counts were recorded for this clonotype. The chain carries TRBV2 and TRBJ1-5; D is unresolved. Germline assignment: CDR1 SNHLY and CDR2 FYNNEI. This CDR3 region has 14 residues. The germline V and J ends were trimmed by 2 bases and 4 bases, with 9 bases remaining between them. CDR3 amino acids: CASSELSANQPQHF. The CDR3 DNA follows: TGTGCCAGCAGTGAATTGTCGGCAAATCAGCCCCAGCATTTT.

The chain recombines TRBV4-3 with TRBJ2-1; no firm D call. CDR1 LGHNA and CDR2 YSLEER come from the germline V gene. The V end was cut by 4 bases, the J end by 2 bases, with 12 bases between. The CDR3 runs 15 residues. The DNA of the CDR3 is TGCGCCAGCAGCCTTGAGGCAATCACCTACAATGAGCAGTTCTTC. Encoded protein: CASSLEAITYNEQFF.

This clonotype showed up many times. With a much larger clone just one base away, this may be a read error. This rearrangement joins TRBV6-2 or TRBV6-3 to TRBJ2-1, with a weak D call TRBD1 (7 bases). CDR1 and CDR2 (germline): MNHEY, SVGEGT. CDR3 length equals 11 residues. CDR3 coding DNA: TGTGCCAGCAGGGACTTCGGCGGGACAGTCTTC. It codes for CASRDFGGTVF.

This clonotype was seen ten or more times. This rearrangement joins TRBV12-3 or TRBV12-4 to TRBJ2-1; 7 nucleotides match TRBD1. This CDR3 spans 15 amino acids. The junction had 3 bases not matched to a gene; V was cut back by 1 base and J by 3 bases. CDR3 coding DNA: TGTGCCAGCAGTTTAGGGTGGGACAGCTACAATGAGCAGTTCTTC. The encoded protein is CASSLGWDSYNEQFF.

This clonotype appeared once. This may be a read error, as it is one base from a much larger clone. This rearrangement joins TRBV7-2 to TRBJ2-3, with 9 bases aligning to TRBD2. The CDR3 length is 18 residues. With 4 bases clipped from V and 3 bases from J, the junction kept 14 bases outside the gene matches. Germline-derived CDR1 and CDR2 are SGHTA and FQGNSA. The CDR3 bases are TGTGCCAGCAGCTCCCCCTCCGGGCGGGGGGGCCTTACAGATACGCAGTATTTT. Translating gives CASSSPSGRGGLTDTQYF.

The V gene is TRBV5-6, the J gene TRBJ2-5; D is uncertain. The CDR3 spans 12 residues. V dropped 1 base and J dropped 13 bases, with 14 bases sitting between them. The V gene's germline CDR1 is SGHDT and CDR2 YYEEEE. The CDR3: CASSLSLYGRYF. The CDR3 bases are TGTGCCAGCAGCTTGAGTCTTTATGGCCGGTACTTC.

This clonotype was counted ten times or more. J is TRBJ1-2 and V is TRBV25-1; 10 bases map to TRBD1. The germline V gene encodes CDR1 MGHDK and CDR2 SYGVNS. The CDR3 length is 12 residues. V was clipped by 4 bases and J by 7 bases; unmatched bases: 0. The CDR3 nucleotides read TGTGCCAGCAGTGGGGACAGGGGTGGCTACACCTTC. Protein sequence: CASSGDRGGYTF.

On this clonotype itself: A much larger clone differs by one base, so this may be a read error. The chain employs TRBV20-1 and TRBJ2-1; D might be TRBD1 or TRBD2, each matching 5 bases. Per germline, CDR1 DFQATT and CDR2 SNEGSKA (reference sequence). The CDR3 spans 13 residues. The CDR3 bases are TGCGGTGCTAGAGGGGAAAAATACAATGAGCAGTTCTTC. Residues: CGARGEKYNEQFF.

V and J are TRBV5-1 and TRBJ1-1, with D perhaps matching TRBD1 (5 bases). CDR1 and CDR2 (germline): SGHRS, YFSETQ. V was shortened by 4 bases and J by 1 base, with 17 bases between the two germline ends. The CDR3 spans 16 residues. CDR3 DNA sequence: TGCGCCAGCAGCGCGGGAGGGCCGGGGACGAACACTGAAGCTTTCTTT. Protein product: CASSAGGPGTNTEAFF.

This clonotype was seen at least ten times. V usage is TRBV7-6 and J usage is TRBJ2-3; 7 nucleotides line up with TRBD1. V lost 5 bases, J lost 1 base, and 3 bases stayed unmatched. The germline V gene has CDR1 SGHVS and CDR2 FNYEAQ. The CDR3 covers 14 residues. The CDR3 loop reads CASSTGQGTDTQYF. The CDR3 bases are TGTGCCAGCAGCACAGGACAGGGCACAGATACGCAGTATTTT.

This clonotype was counted a single time. The chain joins TRBV20-1 to TRBJ2-5; 14 positions match TRBD2. The CDR3 sequence is 16 residues long. The junction had 11 bases not matched to a gene; V was cut back by 5 bases and J by 6 bases. Looked up from germline, CDR1 is DFQATT and CDR2 is SNEGSKA (reference sequence). This chain's CDR3 is CSAQRTSGGPGKTQYF. The CDR3 bases are TGCAGTGCTCAAAGGACTAGCGGGGGGCCCGGGAAGACCCAGTACTTC.

This sequence joins TRBV4-1 and TRBJ1-1; D is possibly TRBD1 (5 bases). Trimming removed 0 bases from V and 2 bases from J, with 10 bases in between. The CDR3 length is 15 residues. Per germline, CDR1 MGHRA and CDR2 YSYEKL. CDR3 residues: CASSQEWRDNTEAFF. The CDR3 region has the DNA TGCGCCAGCAGCCAAGAGTGGAGGGACAACACTGAAGCTTTCTTT.

Note on this clonotype: This may arise from a read error, as a much more abundant clone is one base away. V is TRBV6-5 and J is TRBJ1-2, with 7 positions matching TRBD1. CDR3 length equals 13 residues. Germline-derived CDR1 and CDR2 are MNHEY and SVGAGI. The CDR3 spells CASSYGQVNGCTF. CDR3 DNA sequence: TGTGCCAGCAGTTACGGACAGGTCAATGGCTGCACCTTC.

This clonotype was counted a few times. V gene TRBV5-6 combines with J gene TRBJ1-2; 12 bases line up with TRBD1. CDR3 size: 17 residues. In germline, CDR1 is SGHDT, CDR2 YYEEEE. The J segment lost 6 bases and the V segment lost 1 base, leaving 10 bases of the junction unmatched. As DNA, the CDR3 is TGTGCCAGCAGCTTGACCGGGACAGGGGGCGCCTTCCATGGCTACACCTTC. Protein: CASSLTGTGGAFHGYTF.

This clonotype was detected only a few times. This clone may be a read error of a much larger clone one base away. The chain is built from TRBV7-2 and TRBJ2-6; perhaps TRBD1 as D (5 bases). The germline CDR1 and CDR2 sequences are SGHTA and FQGNSA. This CDR3 is 15 amino acids long. The CDR3 region has the DNA TGTGCCAGCAGCTTAAAAGGGTCTGGGGCCAACGTCCGGACTTTC. Its protein product is CASSLKGSGANVRTF.